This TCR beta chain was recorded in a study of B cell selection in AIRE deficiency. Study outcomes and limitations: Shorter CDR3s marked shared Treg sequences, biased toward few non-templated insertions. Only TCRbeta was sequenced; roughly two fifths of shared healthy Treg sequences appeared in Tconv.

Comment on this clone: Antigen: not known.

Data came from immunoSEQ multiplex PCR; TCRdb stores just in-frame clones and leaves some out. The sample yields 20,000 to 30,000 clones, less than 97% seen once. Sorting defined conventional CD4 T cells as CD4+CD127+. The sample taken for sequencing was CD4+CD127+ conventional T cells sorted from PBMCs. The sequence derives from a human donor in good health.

This CDR3 is CSVVQVADTQYF. The CDR3 region has the DNA TGCAGCGTTGTACAAGTGGCAGATACGCAGTATTTT. The chain carries TRBV29-1 and TRBJ2-3; D unresolved. Between the trimmed V and J ends, which lost 4 bases and 4 bases, there was a span of 9 bases. CDR3 length: 12 residues. Germline V lookup: CDR1 SQVTM, CDR2 ANQGSEA.